Listed below are T cell receptor beta chains from one sample, sequenced in a study of blood T cell repertoires in COVID-19. The protocol was immunoSEQ multiplex PCR, while the TCRdb copy is restricted to in-frame clones and leaves out a portion. Of 37,000 or so clones listed, about 88% are singletons. The sequencing sample was made of peripheral blood. These TCRs come from a man aged 60 to 75 with active COVID-19. The conserved cysteine and the conserved F or W are not part of the CDR3 here. The order of the fields is J gene, V gene, clone size, CDR3 protein. Not every row has a clone size; where given, it reads once, few, many or a size class.

J gene: TRBJ2-1
V gene: TRBV11-2
clone size: NA
CDR3 protein: ASNQIADSYNEQF

J gene: TRBJ1-5
V gene: TRBV7-2
clone size: NA
CDR3 protein: ASSLRGRESNQPQH

J gene: TRBJ2-7
V gene: TRBV7-3
clone size: NA
CDR3 protein: ASSSILAGFHEQY

J gene: TRBJ1-1
V gene: TRBV2
clone size: once
CDR3 protein: ASRETANTEAF

J gene: TRBJ2-1
V gene: TRBV19
clone size: NA
CDR3 protein: ASSRWTSGSYNEQF

J gene: TRBJ2-7
V gene: TRBV19
clone size: NA
CDR3 protein: ASSPTVNSYKQY

J gene: TRBJ1-6
V gene: TRBV9
clone size: few
CDR3 protein: ASSADRTPNSPLH

J gene: TRBJ1-2
V gene: TRBV11-2
clone size: NA
CDR3 protein: ASSLTGVASFSSGYGYT

J gene: TRBJ2-2
V gene: TRBV2
clone size: once
CDR3 protein: ASITGGGGGTGELF

J gene: TRBJ1-4
V gene: TRBV19
clone size: NA
CDR3 protein: ASSIAQGAGEKLF

J gene: TRBJ1-1
V gene: TRBV19
clone size: NA
CDR3 protein: ASSTRTGEAF

J gene: TRBJ1-2
V gene: TRBV13
clone size: few
CDR3 protein: ASSPSQGARGYT

J gene: TRBJ2-7
V gene: TRBV28
clone size: once
CDR3 protein: ASSPHRVDYEQY

J gene: TRBJ2-7
V gene: TRBV7-9
clone size: NA
CDR3 protein: ASSFGGSGAYEQY

J gene: TRBJ1-6
V gene: TRBV4-1
clone size: NA
CDR3 protein: ASSQLTGGRSPLH

J gene: TRBJ2-2
V gene: TRBV11-3
clone size: once
CDR3 protein: ASSTRESGSTGELF

J gene: TRBJ1-1
V gene: TRBV10-3
clone size: NA
CDR3 protein: AIGTSLTGTEAF

J gene: TRBJ1-2
V gene: TRBV6-6
clone size: NA
CDR3 protein: ASSQQQGPPYGYT

J gene: TRBJ1-5
V gene: TRBV6-1
clone size: NA
CDR3 protein: ASSEAMARALGNQPQH

J gene: TRBJ2-2
V gene: TRBV11-2
clone size: NA
CDR3 protein: ASSTDRQNTGELF

J gene: TRBJ2-7
V gene: TRBV2
clone size: NA
CDR3 protein: ASSDYSSYEQY